The clone carrying this T cell receptor (beta chain) was detected only a few times. Its antigen is undetermined. TCRdb keeps only in-frame clones here, not all; method: immunoSEQ multiplex PCR. The data contain about 2.5 million clones, less than 95% of them seen just once; the ten biggest clones take up about 0.36%. Both subsets, CD45RA+ naive and CD45RA-negative memory, were split from the CD4+ cells. V lost 2 bases and J lost 4, with 8 bases in between. Germline assignment: CDR1 MNHNS and CDR2 SASEGT. The CDR3 spans 13 residues. The data were taken from a study of shared clonotypes between healthy human individuals. Regarding the study as a whole: Memory subsets generally showed smaller estimated richness than naive subsets did. Sorted-subset sequencing was shown by rarefaction to be incomplete despite large depth.

The specimen sequenced was naive CD4+ T cells from PBMCs. Subset reported: CD45RA+ positively selected. This chain connects TRBV6-1 to TRBJ1-1, with a possible D match to TRBD1 (5 bases). The source of this sequence is a man aged 18 to 29 in good health. Some clones in this sample may be carry-over from other donors' samples. CDR3 residues: CASSENGATEAFF. The CDR3 DNA reads as TGTGCCAGCAGTGAAAACGGGGCCACTGAAGCTTTCTTT.